This TCR beta chain was obtained from a study of T cell responses to AZD1222 COVID-19 vaccine. Trimming at V came to 1 base and at J to 8 bases, leaving 10 bases not matched to a gene. The CDR3 contains 15 residues. Per germline, CDR1 SGHTA and CDR2 FQGNSA. Produced via immunoSEQ multiplex PCR; TCRdb's table is partial and in-frame only. This table has 65,000 to 100,000 clones, 88% appearing once. This TCR came from an adult who received the AZD1222 COVID-19 vaccine. The chain employs TRBV7-2 and TRBJ1-2; 7 bases line up with TRBD1. The specimen comprised peripheral blood, sampled 28 days after the second AZD1222 dose. As DNA, the CDR3 is TGTGCCAGCAGCTTAGGTTGGCGACAGGGTGGGGGCTACACCTTC. It specifies CASSLGWRQGGGYTF.